This T cell receptor (beta chain) originates from a study of blood T cell repertoires in COVID-19. Study details: Acute-phase and convalescent COVID-19 samples originated in the United States, Italy and Spain. Nucleic acid was either cDNA or gDNA, and it came from T cells, B-cell-depleted T cells, or PBMCs.

Germline loops: CDR1 LNHDA, CDR2 SQIVND (reference sequence). The V segment lost 6 bases and the J segment 4 bases; nucleotides outside the gene matches: 5. The CDR3 loop spans 14 amino acids. Original processing notes: Reference gene primer amplification in the assay estimated nucleated cell counts. Some clones are missing from TCRdb's copy, which holds only in-frame ones; the method was immunoSEQ multiplex PCR. The D gene and trimming were derived from the DNA, and the V and J assignments and clone size from that table. The data contain approximately 68,000 clones, over 80% of them seen just once; the ten biggest clones take up roughly 20%.

The sequence was obtained from a human donor in a cohort sampled during active COVID-19. The chain combines TRBV19 with TRBJ2-3; TRBD1 matches 9 bases. The specimen sequenced was peripheral blood. CDR3 loop: CASRWDRAADTQYF. The DNA of the CDR3 is TGTGCCAGTAGATGGGACAGGGCGGCAGATACGCAGTATTTT. The full variable domain, its missing parts supplied by reference TRBV19 and TRBJ2-3, is DGGITQSPKYLFRKEGQNVTLSCEQNLNHDAMYWYRQDPGQGLRLIYYSQIVNDFQKGDIAEGYSVSREKKESFPLTVTSAQKNPTAFYLCASRWDRAADTQYFGPGTRLTVL.